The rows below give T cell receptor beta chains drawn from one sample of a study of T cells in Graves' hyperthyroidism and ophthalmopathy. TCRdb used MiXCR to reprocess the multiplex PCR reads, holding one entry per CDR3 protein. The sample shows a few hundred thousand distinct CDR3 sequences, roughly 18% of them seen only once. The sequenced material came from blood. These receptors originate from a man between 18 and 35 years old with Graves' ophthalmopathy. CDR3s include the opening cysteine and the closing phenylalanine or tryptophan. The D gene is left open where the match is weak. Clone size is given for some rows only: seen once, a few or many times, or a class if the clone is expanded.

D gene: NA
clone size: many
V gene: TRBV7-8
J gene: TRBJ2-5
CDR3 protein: CASSYLGRGETQYF
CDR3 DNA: TGTGCCAGCAGCTATCTGGGGCGGGGCGAGACCCAGTACTTC

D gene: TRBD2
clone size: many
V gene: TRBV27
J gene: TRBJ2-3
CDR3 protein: CASSLSAGGRSDTQYF
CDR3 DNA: TGTGCCAGCAGTTTATCAGCGGGGGGGAGGTCGGATACGCAGTATTTT

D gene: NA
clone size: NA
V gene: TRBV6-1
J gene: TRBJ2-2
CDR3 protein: CASRSWGRVRDGELFF
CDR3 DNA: TGTGCCAGCAGATCTTGGGGGCGGGTGAGGGACGGGGAGCTGTTTTTT

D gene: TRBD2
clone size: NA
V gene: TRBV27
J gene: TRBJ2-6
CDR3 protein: CASSLRLASPGANVLTF
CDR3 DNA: TGTGCCAGCAGTTTGAGACTAGCATCCCCCGGGGCCAACGTCCTGACTTTC

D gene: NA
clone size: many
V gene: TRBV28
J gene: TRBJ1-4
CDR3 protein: CASTSSEKLFF
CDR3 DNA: TGTGCCAGCACCTCGAGTGAAAAACTGTTTTTT

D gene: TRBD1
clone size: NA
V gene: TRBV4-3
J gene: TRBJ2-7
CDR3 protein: CASSPSPGQDYEQYF
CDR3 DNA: TGCGCCAGCAGCCCAAGCCCGGGACAGGACTACGAGCAGTACTTC

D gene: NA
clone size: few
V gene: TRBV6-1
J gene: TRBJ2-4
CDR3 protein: CASSEYRIAKNIQYF
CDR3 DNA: TGTGCCAGCAGTGAATACAGAATAGCCAAAAACATTCAGTACTTC

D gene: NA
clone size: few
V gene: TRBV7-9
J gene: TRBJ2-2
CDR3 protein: CASSLPSGAGELFF
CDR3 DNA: TGTGCCAGCAGCTTGCCCTCGGGTGCCGGGGAGCTGTTTTTT

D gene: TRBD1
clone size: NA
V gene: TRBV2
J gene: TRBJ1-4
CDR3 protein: CASSTGQGWGGDNEKLFF
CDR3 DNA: TGTGCCAGCAGTACAGGACAGGGTTGGGGCGGGGATAATGAAAAACTGTTTTTT

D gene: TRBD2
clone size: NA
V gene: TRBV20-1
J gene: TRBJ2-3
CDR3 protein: CSARDPRGRTSDTDTQYF
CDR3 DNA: TGCAGTGCTAGAGATCCGAGAGGAAGGACTAGCGACACAGATACGCAGTATTTT

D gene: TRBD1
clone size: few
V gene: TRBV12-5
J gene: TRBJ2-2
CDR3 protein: CASGLTHSGQVTGELFF
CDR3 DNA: TGTGCTAGTGGTTTGACTCACTCGGGACAGGTCACCGGGGAGCTGTTTTTT

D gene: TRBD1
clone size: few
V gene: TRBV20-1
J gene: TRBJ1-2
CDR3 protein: CSAPGGGTGNYGYTF
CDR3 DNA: TGCAGTGCTCCTGGGGGCGGGACAGGGAACTATGGCTACACCTTC

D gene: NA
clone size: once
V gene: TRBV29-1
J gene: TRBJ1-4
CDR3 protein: CSGGASNEKLFF
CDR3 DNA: TGCAGCGGAGGGGCTTCTAATGAAAAACTGTTTTTT

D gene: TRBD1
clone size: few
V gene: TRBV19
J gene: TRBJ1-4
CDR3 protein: CASKQSGGDEKLFF
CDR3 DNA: TGTGCCAGTAAACAGTCAGGGGGGGACGAAAAACTGTTTTTT

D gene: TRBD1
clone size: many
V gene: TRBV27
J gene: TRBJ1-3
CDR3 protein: CASSPLGTEGNTIYF
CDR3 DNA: TGTGCCAGCAGTCCACTCGGGACAGAAGGAAACACCATATATTTT

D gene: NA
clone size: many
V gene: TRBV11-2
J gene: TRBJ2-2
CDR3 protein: CASSWGAGTGELFF
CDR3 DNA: TGTGCCAGCAGCTGGGGCGCAGGCACCGGGGAGCTGTTTTTT

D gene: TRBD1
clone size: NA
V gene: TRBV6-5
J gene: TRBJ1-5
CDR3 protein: CASSYSRDRGINNQPQHF
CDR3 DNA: TGTGCCAGCAGTTACTCTCGGGACAGGGGTATTAACAATCAGCCCCAGCATTTT

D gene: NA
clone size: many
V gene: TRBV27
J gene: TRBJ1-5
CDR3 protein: CASSFVGNQPQHF
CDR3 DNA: TGTGCCAGCAGTTTTGTAGGTAATCAGCCCCAGCATTTT

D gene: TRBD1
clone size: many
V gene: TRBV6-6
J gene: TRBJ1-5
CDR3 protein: CASSYTPGTGGNQPQHF
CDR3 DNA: TGTGCCAGCAGTTACACACCCGGGACAGGGGGCAATCAGCCCCAGCATTTT

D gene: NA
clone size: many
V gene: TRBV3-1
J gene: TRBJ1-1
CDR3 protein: CASSQGHYTEAFF
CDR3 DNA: TGTGCCAGCAGCCAGGGTCACTACACTGAAGCTTTCTTT

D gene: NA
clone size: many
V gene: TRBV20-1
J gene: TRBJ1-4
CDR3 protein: CSARRGGGNEKLFF
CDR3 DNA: TGCAGTGCTAGGAGGGGAGGCGGCAATGAAAAACTGTTTTTT

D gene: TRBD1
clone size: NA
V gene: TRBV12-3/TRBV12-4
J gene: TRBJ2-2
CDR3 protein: CASSTDRDDTGELFF
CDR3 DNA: TGTGCCAGCAGTACGGACAGGGATGATACCGGGGAGCTGTTTTTT

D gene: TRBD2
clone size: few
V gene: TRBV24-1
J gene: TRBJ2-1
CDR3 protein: CATKGPLKRGVYNEQFF
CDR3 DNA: TGTGCCACCAAAGGGCCACTTAAGCGGGGGGTCTACAATGAGCAGTTCTTC

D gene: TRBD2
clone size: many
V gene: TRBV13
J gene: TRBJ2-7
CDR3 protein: CASSSASGRHYEQYF
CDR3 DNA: TGTGCCAGCAGCTCGGCTAGCGGGCGCCACTACGAGCAGTACTTC

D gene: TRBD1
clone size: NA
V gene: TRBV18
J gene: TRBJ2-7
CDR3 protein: CASSPPTSTGSYEQYF
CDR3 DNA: TGTGCCAGCTCACCACCTACATCGACAGGGTCCTACGAGCAGTACTTC

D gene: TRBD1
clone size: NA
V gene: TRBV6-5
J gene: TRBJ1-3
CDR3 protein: CASSYSVTGAGNTIYF
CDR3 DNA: TGTGCCAGCAGTTACTCGGTTACAGGGGCAGGAAACACCATATATTTT

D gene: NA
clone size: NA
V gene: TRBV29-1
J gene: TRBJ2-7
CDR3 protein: CSASGGLYEQYF
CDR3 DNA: TGCAGCGCCTCAGGGGGACTCTACGAGCAGTACTTC

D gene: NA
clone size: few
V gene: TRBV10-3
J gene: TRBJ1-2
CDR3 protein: CAITGRDSWGYTF
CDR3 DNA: TGTGCCATCACCGGCAGGGATAGTTGGGGCTACACCTTC

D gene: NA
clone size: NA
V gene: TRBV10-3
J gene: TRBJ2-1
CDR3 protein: CAISYGVGDYNEQLF
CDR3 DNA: TGTGCCATCAGTTACGGGGTAGGGGATTACAATGAGCAGCTCTTC

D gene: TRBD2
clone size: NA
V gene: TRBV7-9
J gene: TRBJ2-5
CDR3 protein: CASSLGGRGEETQYF
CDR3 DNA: TGTGCTAGCAGCTTAGGTGGTCGGGGGGAAGAGACCCAGTACTTC

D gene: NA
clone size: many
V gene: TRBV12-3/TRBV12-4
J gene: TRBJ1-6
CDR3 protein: CASSLLPGYNSPLHF
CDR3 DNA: TGTGCCAGCAGTTTACTTCCGGGCTATAATTCACCCCTCCACTTT

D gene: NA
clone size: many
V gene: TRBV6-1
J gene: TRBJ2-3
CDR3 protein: CASSESASVDTQYF
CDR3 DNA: TGTGCCAGCAGTGAATCCGCTAGCGTTGATACGCAGTATTTT

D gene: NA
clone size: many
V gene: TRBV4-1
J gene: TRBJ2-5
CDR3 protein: CASSQGGLKETQYF
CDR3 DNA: TGCGCCAGCAGCCAAGGCGGACTAAAAGAGACCCAGTACTTC

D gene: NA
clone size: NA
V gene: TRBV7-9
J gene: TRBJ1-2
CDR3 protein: CASSLDFSRYGYTF
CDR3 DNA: TGTGCCAGCAGCTTAGATTTCAGCCGATATGGCTACACCTTC

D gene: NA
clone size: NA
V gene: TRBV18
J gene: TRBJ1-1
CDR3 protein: CASSPRLRGLSTEAFF
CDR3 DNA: TGTGCCAGCTCACCAAGATTACGGGGGCTGAGCACTGAAGCTTTCTTT

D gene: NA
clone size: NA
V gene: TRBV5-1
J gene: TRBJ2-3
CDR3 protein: CASSLESAGISTDTQYF
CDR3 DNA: TGCGCCAGCAGCTTGGAGTCGGCAGGAATTAGCACAGATACGCAGTATTTT

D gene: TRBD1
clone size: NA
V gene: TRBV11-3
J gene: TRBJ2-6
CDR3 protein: CASSLAGQSGNVLTF
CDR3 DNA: TGTGCCAGCAGCTTAGCGGGACAGTCGGGCAACGTCCTGACTTTC

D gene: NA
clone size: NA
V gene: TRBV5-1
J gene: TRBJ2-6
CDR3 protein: CASSLKLQGLSSGANVLTF
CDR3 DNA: TGCGCCAGCAGCTTGAAGTTACAGGGACTAAGCTCTGGGGCCAACGTCCTGACTTTC

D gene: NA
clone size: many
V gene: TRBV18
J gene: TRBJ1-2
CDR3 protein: CASSPRDPDGYTF
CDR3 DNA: TGTGCCAGCTCCCCGCGGGACCCCGATGGCTACACCTTC

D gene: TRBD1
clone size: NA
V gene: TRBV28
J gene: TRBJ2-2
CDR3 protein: CASNRDRAAGELFF
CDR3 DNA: TGTGCCAGCAACCGGGACAGGGCGGCCGGGGAGCTGTTTTTT

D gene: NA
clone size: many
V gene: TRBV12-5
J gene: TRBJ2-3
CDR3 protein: CASGPGRGGPDTQYF
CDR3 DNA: TGTGCTAGTGGCCCTGGCAGGGGGGGCCCAGATACGCAGTATTTT

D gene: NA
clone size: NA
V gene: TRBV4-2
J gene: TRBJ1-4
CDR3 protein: CASSQSTRVEKLFF
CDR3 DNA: TGTGCCAGCAGCCAAAGTACGAGGGTGGAAAAACTGTTTTTT

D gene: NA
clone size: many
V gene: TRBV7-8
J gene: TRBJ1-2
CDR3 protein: CASSSGGDGYTF
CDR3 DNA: TGTGCCAGCAGCTCGGGGGGGGATGGCTACACCTTC

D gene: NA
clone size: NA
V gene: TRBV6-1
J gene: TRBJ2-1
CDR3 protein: CASTLKPGAEQFF
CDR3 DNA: TGTGCCAGCACACTAAAACCCGGAGCTGAGCAGTTCTTC